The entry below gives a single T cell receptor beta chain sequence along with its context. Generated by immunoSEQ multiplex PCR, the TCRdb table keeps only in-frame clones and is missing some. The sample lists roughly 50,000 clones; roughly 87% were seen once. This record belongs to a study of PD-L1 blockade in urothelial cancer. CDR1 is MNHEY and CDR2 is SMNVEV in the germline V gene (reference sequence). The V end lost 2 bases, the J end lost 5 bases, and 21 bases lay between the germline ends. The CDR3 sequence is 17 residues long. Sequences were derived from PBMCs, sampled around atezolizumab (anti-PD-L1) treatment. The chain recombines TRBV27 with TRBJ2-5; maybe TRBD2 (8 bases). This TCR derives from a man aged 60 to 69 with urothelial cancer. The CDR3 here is CASSLQSGGGAGETQYF. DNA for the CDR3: TGTGCCAGCAGTTTACAGTCGGGAGGGGGCGCAGGGGAGACCCAGTACTTC.